The 10 T cell receptor beta chains below were found in one sample sequenced in a study of OX40 agonist ivuxolimab in advanced cancers. Assay: immunoSEQ multiplex PCR; the TCRdb copy retains only in-frame clones and omits some. The table lists about 64,000 clones, about 80% of them singletons. Sequencing was performed on CD4+ or CD8+ T cells sorted from blood, taken in a trial of the OX40 agonist ivuxolimab. These receptors all stem from an adult with an advanced solid tumor such as melanoma, head and neck, liver or kidney cancer.

The genes are TRBV5-1 and TRBJ1-1; D is perhaps TRBD1 (6 bases). Germline values: CDR1 SGHRS, CDR2 YFSETQ. Trimming shortened V by 4 bases and J by 2 bases, and 12 bases separated the two germline ends. The CDR3 is made up of 14 amino acids. The CDR3 DNA reads TGCGCCAGCAGCGTTGTCAGGGGAAACACTGAAGCTTTCTTT. This translates into CASSVVRGNTEAFF.

The J gene is TRBJ2-5, the V gene TRBV2, with 7 bases identical to TRBD2. The CDR3 sequence is 14 residues long. With 7 bases clipped from V and 3 bases from J, the junction kept 8 bases outside the gene matches. CDR1 is SNHLY, CDR2 FYNNEI, per germline. CDR3 coding DNA: TGTGCCAGCAAAAGAGAGCGGGAAAAAGAGACCCAGTACTTC. Its translation: CASKREREKETQYF.

The chain combines TRBV19 with TRBJ1-6; 7 bases align to TRBD1. CDR3 length: 13 residues. V gave up 6 bases and J gave up 7 bases; unmatched junction bases: 3. CDR1 and CDR2 (germline): LNHDA, SQIVND (reference sequence). This chain's CDR3 is CASSHRGNSPLHF. In DNA form, the CDR3 reads TGTGCCAGTAGCCACAGGGGAAATTCACCCCTCCACTTT.

The chain uses TRBV4-3 and TRBJ1-6; no definite D call. Germline-derived CDR1 and CDR2 are LGHNA and YSLEER. The CDR3 consists of 17 residues. With 0 bases removed from V and 7 bases from J, the gap between germline ends came to 16 bases. This CDR3 is CASSQDLQKARNSPLHF. As DNA, the CDR3 is TGCGCCAGCAGCCAAGATTTGCAGAAGGCGAGGAATTCACCCCTCCACTTT.

J is TRBJ1-4 and V is TRBV6-5, with D possibly matching TRBD1 (5 bases). V was shortened by 2 bases and J by 8 bases, with 15 bases between the two germline ends. The CDR3 totals 15 residues. The V gene's germline CDR1 is MNHEY and CDR2 SVGAGI. CDR3 coding DNA: TGTGCCAGCAGTTACCGCCGCGGGGGGGTGGAAAAACTGTTTTTT. Residues: CASSYRRGGVEKLFF.

This chain joins TRBV4-3 and TRBJ2-3, with a weak D call TRBD1 (5 bases). V lost 4 bases, J lost 4 bases, and 9 bases lay in between. CDR3 length equals 13 residues. CDR1 is LGHNA, CDR2 YSLEER, per germline. In DNA, the CDR3 is TGCGCCAGCAGCCTAGGCAGGGCAGATACGCAGTATTTT. Protein sequence: CASSLGRADTQYF.

The chain links TRBV7-9 to TRBJ1-1; D possibly corresponds to TRBD1 (6 bases). V was clipped by 1 base and J by 5 bases, with 20 bases between them. Germline assignment: CDR1 SEHNR and CDR2 FQNEAQ (reference sequence). CDR3 length: 17 residues. The CDR3 DNA follows: TGTGCCAGCAGCTTAGTCATTTCACAGGGAGGTGTGACTGAAGCTTTCTTT. Its protein product is CASSLVISQGGVTEAFF.

In this sample, this clone turned up once. CDR3 bases: TGTGCCAGCAGCCCCTCCCCTATAACCAAAAACATTCAGTACTTC. It codes for CASSPSPITKNIQYF. This rearrangement joins TRBV7-9 to TRBJ2-4; D call uncertain. The V gene lost 5 bases and the J gene lost 2 bases, with 13 bases spanning the gap. This CDR3 spans 15 amino acids. Germline lookup yields CDR1 SEHNR and CDR2 FQNEAQ (reference sequence).

The chain has TRBV6-5 and TRBJ2-7, with D unclear. Germline CDR1 MNHEY, CDR2 SVGAGI. With 2 bases removed from V and 0 bases from J, the gap between germline ends came to 11 bases. The CDR3 consists of 15 residues. The CDR3 nucleotides are TGTGCCAGCAGTTACACCTTGCAACACTCCTACGAGCAGTACTTC. This translates into CASSYTLQHSYEQYF.

The chain joins TRBV9 to TRBJ2-7; TRBD2 agrees at 10 bases. V shed 3 bases and J 6 bases; nucleotides not matched to a gene: 9. Germline V gives CDR1 SGDLS, CDR2 YYNGEE. CDR3 length: 15 amino acids. The DNA for the CDR3 is TGTGCCAGCAGCGCCTCCGGGACTAGCGCCACCGAGCAGTACTTC. Residues: CASSASGTSATEQYF. The complete variable domain, with remaining parts taken from reference TRBV9 and TRBJ2-7, reads DSGVTQTPKHLITATGQRVTLRCSPRSGDLSVYWYQQSLDQGLQFLIQYYNGEERAKGNILERFSAQQFPDLHSELNLSSLELGDSALYFCASSASGTSATEQYFGPGTRLTVT.